Listed here are 27 T cell receptor beta chains from one sample, sequenced in a study of ipilimumab plus nivolumab after autologous stem cell transplantation. Clones were sequenced by immunoSEQ multiplex PCR, and TCRdb holds only the in-frame ones, with some missing. The table has some 19,000 clones, about 81% seen once. Here the sequenced sample was PBMCs, taken in a trial of ipilimumab plus nivolumab as post-transplant consolidation. The source of these receptors is a male donor with diffuse large B-cell lymphoma.

There are a few counts of this clone. The V call is TRBV7-2, the J call TRBJ1-5; D is unresolved. Germline V gene lookup returns CDR1 SGHTA and CDR2 FQGNSA. The ends were cut back, 5 bases at V and 0 bases at J, with 11 bases in the middle. The CDR3 runs 15 residues. CDR3 amino acids: CASSARVSSNQPQHF. The CDR3 DNA follows: TGTGCCAGCAGCGCCCGGGTCAGTAGCAATCAGCCCCAGCATTTT.

This chain connects TRBV21-1 to TRBJ2-2; the listed D gene, TRBD1, was not tested against the DNA. TRBV21-1 is marked as a pseudogene. This CDR3 comprises 17 residues. The CDR3 sequence: CASSKRRTGVYTGELFF. CDR3 DNA: TGTGCCAGCAGCAAACGGCGGACAGGGGTGTACACCGGGGAGCTGTTTTTT.

This chain connects TRBV5-4 to TRBJ2-7; D uncertain. The CDR3 runs 13 residues. Germline V gene lookup returns CDR1 SGHNT and CDR2 YYREEE (reference sequence). The V end lost 2 bases, the J end lost 1 base, and 7 bases lay between the germline ends. The CDR3 DNA sequence: TGTGCCAGCAGCTTTGAGTGGTCCTACGAGCAGTACTTC. Its translation is CASSFEWSYEQYF.

The gene calls are TRBV4-1 and TRBJ2-7; no firm D call. Trimming stripped 0 bases from V and 1 base from J, with 10 bases between. Germline values: CDR1 MGHRA, CDR2 YSYEKL. This CDR3 has 15 residues. CDR3: CASSQDDYASYEQYF. CDR3 coding DNA: TGCGCCAGCAGCCAAGACGATTATGCGTCCTACGAGCAGTACTTC.

The gene calls are TRBV5-1 and TRBJ2-5; tentatively, D is TRBD2 (5 bases). Germline loops: CDR1 SGHRS, CDR2 YFSETQ. V was pared by 0 bases and J by 2 bases, with 14 bases between. The CDR3 is 16 residues long. CDR3 nucleotides: TGCGCCAGCAGCTTGGGTACGGGAAGTGGGCAAGAGACCCAGTACTTC. It is translated as CASSLGTGSGQETQYF.

The gene calls are TRBV9 and TRBJ2-3; maybe TRBD2 (6 bases). Trimming removed 2 bases at V and 6 bases at J, with 19 bases between. The CDR3 is 16 amino acids. Germline CDR1 reads SGDLS; CDR2 reads YYNGEE. The CDR3 DNA follows: TGTGCCAGCAGCGTGGGGACTCCCAGGGCTAGCGATACGCAGTATTTT. Residues: CASSVGTPRASDTQYF.

The chain links TRBV28 to TRBJ2-4; D call uncertain. V lost 8 bases and J lost 3, with 8 bases in between. This CDR3 spans 12 amino acids. CDR1 is MDHEN, CDR2 SYDVKM, per germline. CDR3 bases: TGTGCCAGCGGCCGAGGCAAAAACATTCAGTACTTC. Translated, it gives CASGRGKNIQYF.

This clone has a handful of counts. The chain employs TRBV15 and TRBJ1-2; no clear D gene. There are 15 residues in the CDR3. Between the trimmed V and J ends, which lost 0 bases and 2 bases, there was a span of 10 bases. Germline V CDR1 and CDR2: LNHNV, YYDKDF (reference sequence). This CDR3 is CATSRDWSRNYGYTF. In DNA form, the CDR3 reads TGTGCCACCAGCAGAGATTGGTCCCGAAACTATGGCTACACCTTC.

The gene calls are TRBV27 and TRBJ1-6, with D unclear. The CDR3 runs to 15 residues. V lost 0 bases to trimming and J lost 9 bases, with 12 bases between them. CDR1 and CDR2 (germline): MNHEY, SMNVEV (reference sequence). For the CDR3, the DNA is TGTGCCAGCAGTTTATCGCCAGGTTGGAGTTCACCCCTCCACTTT. Its translation: CASSLSPGWSSPLHF.

V usage is TRBV28 and J usage is TRBJ1-1; D is unclear. V was clipped by 2 bases and J by 4 bases, with 8 bases between them. The CDR3 runs to 13 residues. Germline V gene sequence: CDR1 MDHEN, CDR2 SYDVKM. CDR3 in DNA: TGTGCCAGCAGTTTAATTGCGGGCACTGAAGCTTTCTTT. This codes for CASSLIAGTEAFF.

V and J are TRBV10-3 and TRBJ2-7; possible D gene TRBD1, 6 bases. The V end lost 6 bases, the J end lost 3 bases, and 12 bases lay between the germline ends. The CDR3 runs to 13 residues. The germline V gene encodes CDR1 ENHRY and CDR2 SYGVKD. CDR3 bases: TGTGCCATCAGCCGAGGACAGAGCTACGAGCAGTACTTC. This sequence encodes CAISRGQSYEQYF.

DNA for the CDR3: TGTGCCAGCAGCCAAACGAGGAACTATGGCTACACCTTC. Translated: CASSQTRNYGYTF. The chain employs TRBV14 and TRBJ1-2; the D is unclear. CDR3 size: 13 residues. The germline V gene encodes CDR1 SGHDN and CDR2 FVKESK. Trimming removed 2 bases at V and 2 bases at J, with 6 bases between.

The J gene is TRBJ2-7, the V gene TRBV23-1; 7 nucleotides agree with TRBD1. TRBV23-1 is assigned to the ORF class and has an uncertain function. After removal of 0 bases from V and 6 bases from J, the junction contained 11 bases not matched to a gene. The CDR3 covers 16 residues. As DNA, the CDR3 is TGCGCCAGCAGTCAATCCGACAGGGAGAGGGCCATCGAGCAGTACTTC. Protein: CASSQSDRERAIEQYF.

The rearrangement links TRBV11-1 to TRBJ2-1; D gene ambiguous. CDR1 and CDR2 from the germline V gene are SGHAT and FQDESV (reference sequence). V was shortened by 7 bases and J by 6 bases, with 19 bases between the two germline ends. The CDR3 contains 15 residues. CDR3 nucleotides: TGTGCCAGCACCAACGTCAATGTCAACCCCAATGAGCAGTTCTTC. This sequence encodes CASTNVNVNPNEQFF.

The V call is TRBV6-6, the J call TRBJ1-5; D gene uncertain. The CDR3 contains 13 residues. The V and J ends lost 4 bases and 4 bases respectively, with 8 bases between them. Germline values: CDR1 MNHNY, CDR2 SVGAGI (reference sequence). CDR3 DNA: TGTGCCAGCAGTTTGGACGGTAATCAGCCCCAGCATTTT. Translating gives CASSLDGNQPQHF.

The chain is built from TRBV6-5 and TRBJ1-1, with 7 bases aligning to TRBD1. With V trimmed by 2 bases and J by 7 bases, 4 bases remained unmatched. The CDR3 has 13 amino acids. The V gene's germline CDR1 is MNHEY and CDR2 SVGAGI. The CDR3 here is CASSYTWTGEAFF. The CDR3, as DNA: TGTGCCAGCAGTTACACCTGGACAGGTGAAGCTTTCTTT.

J is TRBJ1-2 and V is TRBV2; no firm D call. V shed 7 bases and J shed 4 bases, with 13 bases lying between them. Germline CDR1 and CDR2: SNHLY and FYNNEI. The CDR3 has 13 amino acids. This chain's CDR3 is CASKPGGPYGYTF. DNA for the CDR3: TGTGCCAGCAAACCGGGAGGCCCCTATGGCTACACCTTC.

V usage is TRBV5-6 and J usage is TRBJ2-7; TRBD1 matches at 10 bases. Germline loops: CDR1 SGHDT, CDR2 YYEEEE. This CDR3 spans 15 amino acids. V was clipped by 1 base and J by 2 bases; unmatched bases: 3. The CDR3: CASSLRTGGPYEQYF. The CDR3 DNA is TGTGCCAGCAGCTTGCGGACAGGGGGTCCCTACGAGCAGTACTTC.

The chain recombines TRBV4-2 with TRBJ1-1, with 8 bases lining up with TRBD1. The junction had 9 bases not matched to a gene; V was cut back by 0 bases and J by 0 bases. This CDR3 comprises 18 residues. Germline V gene lookup returns CDR1 LGHNA and CDR2 YNFKEQ. The CDR3 protein is CASSQDQGAGGLNTEAFF. DNA of the CDR3: TGTGCCAGCAGCCAAGACCAGGGGGCAGGAGGGTTGAACACTGAAGCTTTCTTT.

This chain uses TRBV10-3 with TRBJ2-1; TRBD1 matches 9 bases. V lost 0 bases and J lost 6; bases outside the gene matches: 6. In germline, CDR1 is ENHRY, CDR2 SYGVKD. CDR3 length: 16 amino acids. CDR3 in DNA: TGTGCCATCAGTGAGTCTGGGACAGGGTTCGGCAATGAGCAGTTCTTC. It specifies CAISESGTGFGNEQFF.

J is TRBJ1-5 and V is TRBV19, with TRBD1 identical over 7 bases. V shed 7 bases and J 4 bases; nucleotides not matched to a gene: 4. This CDR3 is built from 13 residues. Germline V gives CDR1 LNHDA, CDR2 SQIVND (reference sequence). In DNA, the CDR3 is TGTGCCAGTAAAGGGGGCTATAATCAGCCCCAGCATTTT. Amino acid sequence: CASKGGYNQPQHF.

The chain recombines TRBV4-1 with TRBJ2-7, with D tentatively TRBD2 (6 bases). The germline V and J ends were trimmed by 1 base and 2 bases, with 9 bases remaining between them. Germline lookup yields CDR1 MGHRA and CDR2 YSYEKL. The CDR3 extends over 14 amino acids. The CDR3 reads CASSQGWGAYEQYF. CDR3 in DNA: TGCGCCAGCAGCCAAGGGTGGGGGGCCTACGAGCAGTACTTC.

The chain joins TRBV7-2 to TRBJ1-6; possibly TRBD1 for D (5 bases). CDR1 and CDR2 from the germline V gene are SGHTA and FQGNSA. Trimming stripped 5 bases from V and 7 bases from J, with 12 bases between. The CDR3 contains 14 residues. The CDR3 region has the DNA TGTGCCAGCAGCCTCGGACAAGTAAATTCACCCCTCCACTTT. Translated: CASSLGQVNSPLHF.

This chain connects TRBV6-1 to TRBJ1-2; the D is unclear. The CDR3 loop spans 14 amino acids. V was clipped by 5 bases and J by 7 bases, with 17 bases between them. Germline CDR1 is MNHNS and CDR2 is SASEGT. CDR3: CASSSTRHTSGYTF. For the CDR3, the DNA is TGTGCCAGCAGTTCGACCCGACACACCTCTGGCTACACCTTC.

This clone appeared a few times. CDR3 sequence reads: CASALRGQGRNSGNTIYF. As DNA, the CDR3 is TGTGCCAGCGCACTTCGGGGCCAGGGCCGAAACTCTGGAAACACCATATATTTT. The chain is built from TRBV27 and TRBJ1-3, with a tentative D call TRBD1 (5 bases). The CDR3 covers 18 residues. Trimming removed 8 bases from V and 0 bases from J, with 23 bases in between. Per the germline V gene, CDR1 is MNHEY and CDR2 is SMNVEV (reference sequence).

The count of this clone is one. V usage is TRBV2 and J usage is TRBJ2-5, with TRBD2 matching 8 bases. This CDR3 is 15 amino acids long. Germline lookup yields CDR1 SNHLY and CDR2 FYNNEI. Trimming at V came to 6 bases and at J to 3 bases, leaving 9 bases not matched to a gene. The CDR3 nucleotides read TGTGCCAGCAGCCCTCAGGGACTAGTGGAAGAGACCCAGTACTTC. Amino acids: CASSPQGLVEETQYF.

The chain uses TRBV9 and TRBJ2-3; possible D gene TRBD2, 6 bases. The CDR3 length is 16 residues. With 3 bases removed from V and 5 bases from J, the gap between germline ends came to 19 bases. Germline CDR1 reads SGDLS; CDR2 reads YYNGEE. CDR3 loop: CASSALAHRGVDTQYF. As DNA, the CDR3 is TGTGCCAGCAGCGCTCTAGCGCACAGAGGGGTAGATACGCAGTATTTT.